The 5 T cell receptor beta chains presented below share a single source sample, sequenced in a study of blood T cells in healthy people across ages. For the second PCR, which ran for 7 to 11 cycles, a sample-barcoded 5' primer and a J-beta primer mix were used. TCRdb itself ran the 5' RACE reads through MiXCR, one entry per CDR3 protein. The data contain 1.2 million to 1.5 million distinct CDR3 sequences, 59% of them singletons. The sample comprised blood. The receptors originated from a man younger than 30 in good health.

The rearrangement uses TRBV12-3 or TRBV12-4 and TRBJ1-2; TRBD1 might be the D (5 bases). The CDR3 is 11 amino acids. V lost 6 bases to trimming and J lost 10 bases, with 12 bases between them. CDR3 sequence: CASSLGTYYTF. The CDR3 region has the DNA TGTGCCAGCAGCCTCGGGACTTACTACACCTTC.

The V and J genes are TRBV6-5 and TRBJ2-4; 8 bases are a match to TRBD1. The J call is uncertain, as TRBJ2-7 better fits the DNA end. Germline V CDR1 and CDR2: MNHEY, SVGAGI. There are 14 residues in the CDR3. CDR3 DNA sequence: TGTGCCAGCAGACTTGGACAGGGTCAATACGAGCAGTACTTC. It translates to CASRLGQGQYEQYF.

The sample holds a few counts of this clonotype. This CDR3 reads CASSELAGEQFF. Here the CDR3 DNA reads TGCGCCAGCAGTGAGTTGGCAGGGGAGCAGTTCTTC. The rearrangement joins TRBV10-1 to TRBJ2-1, with D possibly being TRBD1 (5 bases). CDR3 length equals 12 residues. Germline CDR1 reads WNHNN; CDR2 reads SYGVQD (reference sequence). Between the trimmed V and J ends, which lost 1 base and 10 bases, there was a span of 8 bases.

About this clonotype itself: No conserved phenylalanine or tryptophan ends this CDR3, so it is likely a read error. This chain links TRBV7-2 with TRBJ2-3; weak D call: TRBD1 (6 bases). Trimming left V 3 bases short and J 0 bases short, with 10 bases between. The CDR3 loop spans 15 amino acids. Per the germline V gene, CDR1 is SGHTA and CDR2 is FQGNSA. The CDR3 spells CASSLRTVSTDTQYL. The CDR3 nucleotides are TGTGCCAGCAGCTTGAGGACAGTCAGCACAGATACGCAGTATTTA.

The genes are TRBV6-1 and TRBJ1-1, with 9 bases that match TRBD1. From germline, CDR1 is MNHNS and CDR2 SASEGT. With V trimmed by 7 bases and J by 5 bases, 8 bases remained unmatched. This CDR3 is 14 amino acids long. CDR3 sequence reads: CASKTGGDGTEAFF. The CDR3 region has the DNA TGTGCCAGCAAGACAGGGGGGGATGGGACTGAAGCTTTCTTT.